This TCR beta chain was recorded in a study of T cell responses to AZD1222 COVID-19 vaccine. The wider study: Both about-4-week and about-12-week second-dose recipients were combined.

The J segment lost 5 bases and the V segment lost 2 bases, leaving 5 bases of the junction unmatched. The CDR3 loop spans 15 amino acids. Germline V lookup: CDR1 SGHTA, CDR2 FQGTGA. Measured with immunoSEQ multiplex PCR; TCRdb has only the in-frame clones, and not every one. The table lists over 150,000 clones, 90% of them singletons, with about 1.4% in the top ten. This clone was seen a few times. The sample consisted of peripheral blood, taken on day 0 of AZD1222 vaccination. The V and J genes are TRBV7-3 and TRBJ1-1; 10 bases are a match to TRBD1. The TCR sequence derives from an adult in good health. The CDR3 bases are TGTGCCAGCAGCTTAGTAGGGACAGGGGTAACTGAAGCTTTCTTT. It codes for CASSLVGTGVTEAFF.